This passage covers 10 T cell receptor beta chains from one sample sequenced in a study of blood T cell repertoires in COVID-19. The protocol was immunoSEQ multiplex PCR, while the TCRdb copy is restricted to in-frame clones and leaves out a portion. The table records some 77,000 clones, roughly 80% of them present only once. Sequenced input: peripheral blood. Every receptor here comes from a woman aged 55-69 years with acute or convalescent COVID-19.

The rearrangement joins TRBV11-2 to TRBJ2-1, with 16 bases matching TRBD2. In germline, CDR1 is SGHAT, CDR2 FQNNGV. Trimming at V came to 3 bases and at J to 4 bases, leaving 3 bases not matched to a gene. The CDR3 consists of 17 residues. The DNA for the CDR3 is TGTGCCAGCAGCTTCCGGGGACTAGCGGGGGGGTACAATGAGCAGTTCTTC. Translated, it gives CASSFRGLAGGYNEQFF.

The gene calls are TRBV4-2 and TRBJ1-2; D not resolved. The CDR3 length is 16 residues. Deletions cut 0 bases from V and 5 bases from J, with 16 bases between. The germline V gene has CDR1 LGHNA and CDR2 YNFKEQ. CDR3 sequence: CASSQDPGRGEYGYTF. CDR3 nucleotides: TGTGCCAGCAGCCAAGATCCTGGGCGCGGGGAGTATGGCTACACCTTC.

The J gene is TRBJ1-3, the V gene TRBV29-1; TRBD1 aligns across 8 bases. The CDR3 runs to 16 residues. The junction had 9 bases not matched to a gene; V was cut back by 5 bases and J by 0 bases. Germline CDR1 is SQVTM and CDR2 is ANQGSEA. CDR3 bases: TGCAGCGTTTCCCTCCTGGACAGGGACTCTGGAAACACCATATATTTT. Translated: CSVSLLDRDSGNTIYF.

The CDR3 region is CASSSGGAGGNEQFF. The CDR3 DNA sequence: TGTGCCAGCAGCTCAGGAGGGGCCGGAGGGAATGAGCAGTTCTTC. The chain is built from TRBV7-8 and TRBJ2-1; D possibly corresponds to TRBD2 (6 bases). V was shortened by 4 bases and J by 7 bases, with 17 bases between the two germline ends. This CDR3 comprises 15 residues. Germline V gives CDR1 SGHVS, CDR2 FQNEAQ.

The chain employs TRBV5-1 and TRBJ1-2; TRBD1 might be the D (6 bases). Germline assignment: CDR1 SGHRS and CDR2 YFSETQ. The germline V and J ends were trimmed by 0 bases and 1 base, with 13 bases remaining between them. This CDR3 is 16 amino acids long. CDR3 DNA: TGCGCCAGCAGCTTGGGCGGGGGGGCCAGTAACTATGGCTACACCTTC. Amino acid sequence: CASSLGGGASNYGYTF.

V and J are TRBV28 and TRBJ1-1; D is uncertain. Germline CDR1 reads MDHEN; CDR2 reads SYDVKM. With 10 bases removed from V and 1 base from J, the gap between germline ends came to 16 bases. The CDR3 runs 14 residues. The CDR3 DNA reads TGTGCCACCCTCCCGGGAGTCCGGAACACTGAAGCTTTCTTT. It codes for CATLPGVRNTEAFF.

V is TRBV27 and J is TRBJ2-1, with TRBD2 matching 8 bases. CDR3 size: 16 residues. After removal of 5 bases from V and 6 bases from J, the junction contained 12 bases not matched to a gene. CDR1 is MNHEY and CDR2 is SMNVEV in the germline V gene (reference sequence). Here the CDR3 DNA reads TGTGCCAGCAGTGAGCCCCGGGGGGGCCGGGGCAATGAGCAGTTCTTC. This translates into CASSEPRGGRGNEQFF.

The rearrangement links TRBV6-1 to TRBJ1-2; 8 bases are a match to TRBD1. The trim removed 2 bases at V and 5 bases at J, leaving 10 bases unmatched. Germline-derived CDR1 and CDR2 are MNHNS and SASEGT. The CDR3 is 16 amino acids. DNA for the CDR3: TGTGCCAGCAGTGAATATATCGGACAGGGAAATTATGGCTACACCTTC. Its protein is CASSEYIGQGNYGYTF.

The chain links TRBV28 to TRBJ1-1, with 7 bases fitting TRBD1. The length of the CDR3 is 14 residues. CDR1 is MDHEN, CDR2 SYDVKM, per germline. V lost 6 bases to trimming and J lost 2 bases; unmatched junction nucleotides: 6. This CDR3 reads CASSLGTVNTEAFF. CDR3 nucleotides: TGTGCCAGCAGCTTAGGGACAGTAAACACTGAAGCTTTCTTT.

The V gene is TRBV7-6, the J gene TRBJ1-5; the match to TRBD1 covers 9 bases. There are 15 residues in the CDR3. With 6 bases clipped from V and 6 bases from J, the junction kept 9 bases outside the gene matches. The germline V gene has CDR1 SGHVS and CDR2 FNYEAQ. This CDR3 reads CASSSTGGFSQPQHF. The CDR3 region has the DNA TGTGCCAGCAGTTCTACAGGGGGCTTTAGTCAGCCCCAGCATTTT.